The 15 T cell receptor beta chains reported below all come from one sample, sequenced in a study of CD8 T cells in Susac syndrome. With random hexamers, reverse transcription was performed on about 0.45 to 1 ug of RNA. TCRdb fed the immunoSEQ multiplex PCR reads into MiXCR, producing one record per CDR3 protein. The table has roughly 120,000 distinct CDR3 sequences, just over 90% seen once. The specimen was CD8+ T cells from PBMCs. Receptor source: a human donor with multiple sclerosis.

The chain's CDR3 is CATSDRRDRADEQFF. CDR3 DNA: TGTGCCACCAGTGATCGCCGGGACAGGGCCGATGAGCAGTTCTTC. This chain uses TRBV24-1 with TRBJ2-1, with TRBD1 identical over 9 bases. The V and J ends lost 3 bases and 8 bases, in that order; junction bases with no gene match: 7. Looked up from germline, CDR1 is KGHDR and CDR2 is SFDVKD. There are 15 residues in the CDR3.

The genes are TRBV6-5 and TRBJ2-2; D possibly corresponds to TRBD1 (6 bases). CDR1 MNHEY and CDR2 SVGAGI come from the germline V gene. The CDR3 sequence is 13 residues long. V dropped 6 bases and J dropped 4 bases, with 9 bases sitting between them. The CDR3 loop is CASSPGVTGELFF. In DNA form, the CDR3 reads TGTGCCAGCAGCCCAGGGGTCACCGGGGAGCTGTTTTTT.

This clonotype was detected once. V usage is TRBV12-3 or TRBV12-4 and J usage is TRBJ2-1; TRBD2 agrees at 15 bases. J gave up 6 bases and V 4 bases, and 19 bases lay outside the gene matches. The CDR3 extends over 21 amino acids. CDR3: CASSSLTSTQGLAGGGNEQFF. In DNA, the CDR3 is TGTGCCAGCAGTTCCCTAACATCGACGCAGGGACTAGCGGGAGGCGGCAATGAGCAGTTCTTC.

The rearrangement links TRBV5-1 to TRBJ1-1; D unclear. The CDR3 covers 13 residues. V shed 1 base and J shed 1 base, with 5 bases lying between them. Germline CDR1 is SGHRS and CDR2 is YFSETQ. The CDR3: CASSLNSNTEAFF. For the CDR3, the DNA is TGCGCCAGCAGCTTGAATTCGAACACTGAAGCTTTCTTT.

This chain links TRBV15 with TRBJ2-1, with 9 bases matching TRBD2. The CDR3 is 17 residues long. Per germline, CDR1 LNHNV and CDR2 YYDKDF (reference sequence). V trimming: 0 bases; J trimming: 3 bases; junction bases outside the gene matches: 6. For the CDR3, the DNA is TGTGCCACCAGCAGAGACCCCCTTAGCGGGAGCTACAATGAGCAGTTCTTC. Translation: CATSRDPLSGSYNEQFF. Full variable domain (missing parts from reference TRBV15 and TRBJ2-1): DAMVIQNPRYQVTQFGKPVTLSCSQTLNHNVMYWYQQKSSQAPKLLFHYYDKDFNNEADTPDNFQSRRPNTSFCFLDIRSPGLGDTAMYLCATSRDPLSGSYNEQFFGPGTRLTVL.

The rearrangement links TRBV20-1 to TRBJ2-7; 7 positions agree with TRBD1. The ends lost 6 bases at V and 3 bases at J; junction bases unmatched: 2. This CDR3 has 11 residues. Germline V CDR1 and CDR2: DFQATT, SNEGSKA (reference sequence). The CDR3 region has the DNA TGCAGTGCCCCAGGGGGCTACGAGCAGTACTTC. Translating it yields CSAPGGYEQYF.

DNA of the CDR3: TGTGCCAGCAGTGAAATCGGAGCCCCATACAATGAGCAGTTCTTC. Translating it yields CASSEIGAPYNEQFF. The chain employs TRBV6-1 and TRBJ2-1; D is undetermined. Germline V gene lookup returns CDR1 MNHNS and CDR2 SASEGT. Between the trimmed V and J ends, which lost 2 bases and 4 bases, there was a span of 12 bases. The CDR3 totals 15 residues.

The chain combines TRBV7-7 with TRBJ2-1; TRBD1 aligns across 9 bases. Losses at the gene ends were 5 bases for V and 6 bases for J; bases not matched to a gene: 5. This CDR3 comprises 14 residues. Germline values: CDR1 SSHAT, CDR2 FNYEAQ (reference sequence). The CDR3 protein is CASSPGQGSNEQFF. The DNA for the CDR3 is TGTGCCAGCAGCCCCGGACAGGGGTCCAATGAGCAGTTCTTC.

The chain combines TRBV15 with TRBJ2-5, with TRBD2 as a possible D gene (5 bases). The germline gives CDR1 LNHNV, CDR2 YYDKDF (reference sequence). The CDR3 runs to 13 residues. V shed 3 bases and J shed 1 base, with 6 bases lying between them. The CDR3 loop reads CATSRRAQETQYF. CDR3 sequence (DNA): TGTGCCACCAGCAGGCGGGCCCAAGAGACCCAGTACTTC. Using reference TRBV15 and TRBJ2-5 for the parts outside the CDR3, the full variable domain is DAMVIQNPRYQVTQFGKPVTLSCSQTLNHNVMYWYQQKSSQAPKLLFHYYDKDFNNEADTPDNFQSRRPNTSFCFLDIRSPGLGDTAMYLCATSRRAQETQYFGPGTRLLVL.

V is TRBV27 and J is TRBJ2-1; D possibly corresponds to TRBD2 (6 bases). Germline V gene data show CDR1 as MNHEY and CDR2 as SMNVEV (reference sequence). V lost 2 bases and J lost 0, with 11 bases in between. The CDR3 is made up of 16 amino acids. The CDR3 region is CASSLRGLLSYNEQFF. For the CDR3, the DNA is TGTGCCAGCAGTTTAAGAGGACTACTCTCCTACAATGAGCAGTTCTTC.

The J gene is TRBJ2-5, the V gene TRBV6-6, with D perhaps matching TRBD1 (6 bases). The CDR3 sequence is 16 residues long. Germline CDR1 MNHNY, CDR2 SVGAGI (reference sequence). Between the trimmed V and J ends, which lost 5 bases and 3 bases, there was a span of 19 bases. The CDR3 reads CASSLRTERGKETQYF. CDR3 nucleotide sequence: TGTGCCAGCAGTCTTAGGACAGAAAGGGGGAAAGAGACCCAGTACTTC.

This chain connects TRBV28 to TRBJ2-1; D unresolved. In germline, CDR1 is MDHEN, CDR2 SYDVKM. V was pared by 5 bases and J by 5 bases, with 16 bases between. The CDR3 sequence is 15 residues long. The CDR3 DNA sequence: TGTGCCAGCAGTCTGCTATATATCCTGAACAATGAGCAGTTCTTC. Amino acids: CASSLLYILNNEQFF.

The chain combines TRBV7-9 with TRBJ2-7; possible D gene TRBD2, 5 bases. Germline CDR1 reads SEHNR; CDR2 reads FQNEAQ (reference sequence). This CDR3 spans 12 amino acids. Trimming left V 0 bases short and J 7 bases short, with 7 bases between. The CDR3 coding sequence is TGTGCCAGCAGCTTAGCGAAGCGGGAGCAGTACTTC. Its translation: CASSLAKREQYF.

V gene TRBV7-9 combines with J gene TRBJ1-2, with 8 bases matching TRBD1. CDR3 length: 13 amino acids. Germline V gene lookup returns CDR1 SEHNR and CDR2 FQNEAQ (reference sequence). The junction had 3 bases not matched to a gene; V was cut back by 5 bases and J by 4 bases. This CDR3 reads CASSADRGYGYTF. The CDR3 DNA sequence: TGTGCCAGCAGCGCAGACAGGGGCTATGGCTACACCTTC.

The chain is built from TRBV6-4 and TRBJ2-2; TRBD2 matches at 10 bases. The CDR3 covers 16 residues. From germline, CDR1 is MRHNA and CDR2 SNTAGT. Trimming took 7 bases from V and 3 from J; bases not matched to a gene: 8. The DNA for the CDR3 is TGTGCCAGCAAACCGTCTAGCGGGGGTTACACCGGGGAGCTGTTTTTT. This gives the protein CASKPSSGGYTGELFF.